Listed below are T cell receptor beta chains from one sample, sequenced in a study of control samples from healthy donors and cancer patients. Profiling relied on immunoSEQ multiplex PCR, and the TCRdb table lists in-frame clones only, not all of them. The repertoire holds roughly 100,000 clones, with roughly nine tenths as singletons. Sequences were obtained from blood. The receptors were gathered from a woman between 18 and 30 years old in good health. The CDR3 runs from the conserved cysteine through the conserved F or W. Fields, in order: clone size, CDR3 length, D gene, V gene, J gene, CDR3 protein, CDR3 DNA. A D gene is named only where the DNA matches it firmly. Size is stated for part of the rows, as once, few or many counts, or as a class when the clone is expanded.

clone size: NA; CDR3 length: 14; D gene: NA; V gene: TRBV27; J gene: TRBJ1-1; CDR3 protein: CASSLAGRHTEAFF; CDR3 DNA: TGTGCCAGCAGTTTAGCGGGACGGCACACTGAAGCTTTCTTT
clone size: NA; CDR3 length: 15; D gene: TRBD2; V gene: TRBV7-7; J gene: TRBJ2-5; CDR3 protein: CASSLGASGQETQYF; CDR3 DNA: TGTGCCAGCAGCTTAGGGGCTAGCGGACAAGAGACCCAGTACTTC
clone size: NA; CDR3 length: 16; D gene: NA; V gene: TRBV12-5; J gene: TRBJ1-1; CDR3 protein: CASGLVLSGLNTEAFF; CDR3 DNA: TGTGCTAGTGGTTTGGTACTGTCAGGGCTGAACACTGAAGCTTTCTTT
clone size: NA; CDR3 length: 13; D gene: NA; V gene: TRBV2; J gene: TRBJ1-5; CDR3 protein: CATKGQPNQPQHF; CDR3 DNA: TGTGCCACCAAAGGGCAGCCGAATCAGCCCCAGCATTTT
clone size: NA; CDR3 length: 14; D gene: TRBD2; V gene: TRBV6-4; J gene: TRBJ2-3; CDR3 protein: CASSVAGGTDTQYF; CDR3 DNA: TGTGCCAGCAGTGTAGCGGGAGGGACAGATACGCAGTATTTT
clone size: once; CDR3 length: 12; D gene: NA; V gene: TRBV10-3; J gene: TRBJ1-1; CDR3 protein: CAIRQGDTEAFF; CDR3 DNA: TGTGCCATCAGGCAGGGAGACACTGAAGCTTTCTTT
clone size: NA; CDR3 length: 13; D gene: NA; V gene: TRBV27; J gene: TRBJ1-1; CDR3 protein: CASRLEKNTEAFF; CDR3 DNA: TGTGCCAGCAGGCTCGAGAAGAACACTGAAGCTTTCTTT
clone size: NA; CDR3 length: 15; D gene: TRBD1; V gene: TRBV6-6; J gene: TRBJ1-2; CDR3 protein: CASRPRDRGQYGYTF; CDR3 DNA: TGTGCCAGCAGACCGAGGGACAGGGGGCAATATGGCTACACCTTC
clone size: NA; CDR3 length: 14; D gene: NA; V gene: TRBV24-1; J gene: TRBJ1-5; CDR3 protein: CATSQQGLHQPQHF; CDR3 DNA: TGTGCCACCAGTCAACAGGGTCTTCATCAGCCCCAGCATTTT
clone size: NA; CDR3 length: 13; D gene: NA; V gene: TRBV3-1/TRBV3-2; J gene: TRBJ2-3; CDR3 protein: CASSLGNTDTQYF; CDR3 DNA: TGTGCCAGCAGCCTCGGCAACACAGATACGCAGTATTTT
clone size: NA; CDR3 length: 15; D gene: NA; V gene: TRBV9; J gene: TRBJ1-6; CDR3 protein: CASSVGWEPNSPLHF; CDR3 DNA: TGTGCCAGCAGCGTAGGATGGGAACCTAATTCACCCCTCCACTTT
clone size: NA; CDR3 length: 16; D gene: TRBD1; V gene: TRBV18; J gene: TRBJ1-1; CDR3 protein: CASSLAGTGLNTEAFF; CDR3 DNA: TGTGCCAGCTCGCTAGCCGGGACAGGGTTGAACACTGAAGCTTTCTTT
clone size: NA; CDR3 length: 12; D gene: NA; V gene: TRBV5-6; J gene: TRBJ1-1; CDR3 protein: CASSSPDTEAFF; CDR3 DNA: TGTGCCAGCAGCTCCCCAGACACTGAAGCTTTCTTT
clone size: NA; CDR3 length: 16; D gene: NA; V gene: TRBV19; J gene: TRBJ1-1; CDR3 protein: CASSFPTGTGNTEAFF; CDR3 DNA: TGTGCCAGTAGTTTCCCGACCGGGACGGGGAACACTGAAGCTTTCTTT
clone size: NA; CDR3 length: 13; D gene: TRBD1; V gene: TRBV19; J gene: TRBJ1-1; CDR3 protein: CASGDSGNTEAFF; CDR3 DNA: TGTGCCAGCGGGGACAGCGGCAACACTGAAGCTTTCTTT
clone size: NA; CDR3 length: 14; D gene: NA; V gene: TRBV7-9; J gene: TRBJ2-3; CDR3 protein: CASSQMISGDTQYF; CDR3 DNA: TGTGCCAGCAGCCAAATGATCTCCGGAGATACGCAGTATTTT
clone size: NA; CDR3 length: 9; D gene: NA; V gene: TRBV3-1/TRBV3-2; J gene: TRBJ1-5; CDR3 protein: CAEGQPQHF; CDR3 DNA: TGTGCCGAAGGTCAGCCCCAGCATTTT
clone size: NA; CDR3 length: 12; D gene: NA; V gene: TRBV21-1; J gene: TRBJ2-5; CDR3 protein: CASRTGEETQYF; CDR3 DNA: TGTGCCAGCAGGACAGGGGAAGAGACCCAGTACTTC
clone size: NA; CDR3 length: 11; D gene: NA; V gene: TRBV30; J gene: TRBJ2-5; CDR3 protein: CAAHPGGTLYF; CDR3 DNA: TGTGCCGCCCACCCAGGCGGGACTCTGTACTTC
clone size: NA; CDR3 length: 14; D gene: NA; V gene: TRBV27; J gene: TRBJ2-6; CDR3 protein: CASSLLAGANVLTF; CDR3 DNA: TGTGCCAGCAGTTTATTGGCCGGGGCCAACGTCCTGACTTTC
clone size: NA; CDR3 length: 16; D gene: NA; V gene: TRBV10-1; J gene: TRBJ2-3; CDR3 protein: CASSEYAGSDTDTQYF; CDR3 DNA: TGCGCCAGCAGTGAGTACGCGGGATCGGACACAGATACGCAGTATTTT
clone size: NA; CDR3 length: 14; D gene: NA; V gene: TRBV19; J gene: TRBJ2-3; CDR3 protein: CASSKGLDTDTQYF; CDR3 DNA: TGTGCCAGTAGTAAAGGACTTGACACAGATACGCAGTATTTT
clone size: NA; CDR3 length: 11; D gene: NA; V gene: TRBV18; J gene: TRBJ1-2; CDR3 protein: CASSPSQGYTF; CDR3 DNA: TGTGCCAGCTCACCAAGTCAGGGCTACACCTTC
clone size: NA; CDR3 length: 12; D gene: NA; V gene: TRBV15; J gene: TRBJ1-1; CDR3 protein: CATGTRNTEAFF; CDR3 DNA: TGTGCCACCGGGACAAGGAACACTGAAGCTTTCTTT
clone size: NA; CDR3 length: 17; D gene: NA; V gene: TRBV28; J gene: TRBJ2-3; CDR3 protein: CASSFWTPSSSTDTQYF; CDR3 DNA: TGTGCCAGCAGTTTTTGGACACCTTCATCTAGCACAGATACGCAGTATTTT
clone size: once; CDR3 length: 16; D gene: TRBD1; V gene: TRBV19; J gene: TRBJ1-3; CDR3 protein: CASSIWGQGAGNTIYF; CDR3 DNA: TGTGCCAGTAGTATATGGGGACAGGGGGCTGGAAACACCATATATTTT
clone size: NA; CDR3 length: 12; D gene: NA; V gene: TRBV28; J gene: TRBJ1-1; CDR3 protein: CASSLPNTEAFF; CDR3 DNA: TGTGCCAGCAGTTTACCGAACACTGAAGCTTTCTTT
clone size: NA; CDR3 length: 15; D gene: NA; V gene: TRBV27; J gene: TRBJ1-1; CDR3 protein: CASSSGTPFVTEAFF; CDR3 DNA: TGTGCCAGCAGTTCCGGGACGCCCTTCGTCACTGAAGCTTTCTTT
clone size: NA; CDR3 length: 14; D gene: NA; V gene: TRBV24-1; J gene: TRBJ2-1; CDR3 protein: CATSDSNRNNEQFF; CDR3 DNA: TGTGCCACCAGTGATTCCAATAGGAACAATGAGCAGTTCTTC
clone size: NA; CDR3 length: 15; D gene: TRBD1; V gene: TRBV24-1; J gene: TRBJ2-3; CDR3 protein: CATSPAGTGTDTQYF; CDR3 DNA: TGTGCCACCAGCCCTGCCGGGACAGGCACAGATACGCAGTATTTT
clone size: NA; CDR3 length: 14; D gene: TRBD1; V gene: TRBV7-9; J gene: TRBJ2-7; CDR3 protein: CASSLVGQSYEQYF; CDR3 DNA: TGTGCCAGCAGCTTGGTGGGACAGTCCTACGAGCAGTACTTC
clone size: NA; CDR3 length: 12; D gene: NA; V gene: TRBV19; J gene: TRBJ1-2; CDR3 protein: CASSIVRGQHTF; CDR3 DNA: TGTGCCAGTAGTATCGTCCGGGGGCAGCACACCTTC
clone size: NA; CDR3 length: 15; D gene: NA; V gene: TRBV4-1; J gene: TRBJ1-4; CDR3 protein: CASSQYQGPNEKLFF; CDR3 DNA: TGCGCCAGCAGCCAATACCAGGGGCCTAATGAAAAACTGTTTTTT
clone size: NA; CDR3 length: 15; D gene: NA; V gene: TRBV2; J gene: TRBJ1-4; CDR3 protein: CASSESEMVNEKLFF; CDR3 DNA: TGTGCCAGCAGTGAATCCGAAATGGTTAATGAAAAACTGTTTTTT
clone size: once; CDR3 length: 17; D gene: TRBD1; V gene: TRBV30; J gene: TRBJ1-3; CDR3 protein: CAWSGGDRGRSGNTIYF; CDR3 DNA: TGTGCCTGGAGTGGGGGGGACAGGGGACGCTCTGGAAACACCATATATTTT
clone size: NA; CDR3 length: 16; D gene: NA; V gene: TRBV6-6; J gene: TRBJ2-6; CDR3 protein: CASSYPESSGANVLTF; CDR3 DNA: TGTGCCAGCAGTTACCCGGAGAGCTCTGGGGCCAACGTCCTGACTTTC
clone size: NA; CDR3 length: 16; D gene: NA; V gene: TRBV5-4; J gene: TRBJ1-5; CDR3 protein: CASSLDNLYSNQPQHF; CDR3 DNA: TGTGCCAGCAGCTTGGACAACCTATATAGCAATCAGCCCCAGCATTTT
clone size: NA; CDR3 length: 13; D gene: NA; V gene: TRBV19; J gene: TRBJ2-3; CDR3 protein: CASSPPDSDTQYF; CDR3 DNA: TGTGCCAGTAGTCCGCCGGACTCGGATACGCAGTATTTT
clone size: once; CDR3 length: 16; D gene: NA; V gene: TRBV2; J gene: TRBJ1-2; CDR3 protein: CASSWSNAGRGHGYTF; CDR3 DNA: TGTGCCAGCAGTTGGTCAAATGCAGGACGGGGGCATGGCTACACCTTC
clone size: NA; CDR3 length: 14; D gene: NA; V gene: TRBV29-1; J gene: TRBJ2-2; CDR3 protein: CSAIIARLTGELFF; CDR3 DNA: TGCAGCGCTATCATAGCCCGACTCACCGGGGAGCTGTTTTTT
clone size: NA; CDR3 length: 15; D gene: NA; V gene: TRBV10-2; J gene: TRBJ2-1; CDR3 protein: CASRLGDTVYNEQFF; CDR3 DNA: TGCGCCAGCAGATTGGGAGATACCGTCTACAATGAGCAGTTCTTC
clone size: once; CDR3 length: 14; D gene: NA; V gene: TRBV19; J gene: TRBJ1-5; CDR3 protein: CASSMGQTNQPQHF; CDR3 DNA: TGTGCCAGTTCAATGGGGCAGACTAATCAGCCCCAGCATTTT
clone size: NA; CDR3 length: 18; D gene: NA; V gene: TRBV21-1; J gene: TRBJ1-2; CDR3 protein: CASSKGSLAAGVNYGYTF; CDR3 DNA: TGTGCCAGCAGCAAGGGTTCCCTGGCGGCAGGGGTTAACTATGGCTACACCTTC
clone size: NA; CDR3 length: 16; D gene: NA; V gene: TRBV5-5; J gene: TRBJ2-1; CDR3 protein: CASSLFLTGRGNEQFF; CDR3 DNA: TGTGCCAGCAGCTTGTTTTTAACAGGGAGGGGCAATGAGCAGTTCTTC
clone size: NA; CDR3 length: 16; D gene: NA; V gene: TRBV3-1/TRBV3-2; J gene: TRBJ2-5; CDR3 protein: CASSQDKWTAKETQYF; CDR3 DNA: TGTGCCAGCAGCCAAGATAAATGGACGGCCAAAGAGACCCAGTACTTC
clone size: NA; CDR3 length: 17; D gene: TRBD2; V gene: TRBV24-1; J gene: TRBJ2-3; CDR3 protein: CATSDFPLAGGEYTQYF; CDR3 DNA: TGTGCCACCAGTGATTTCCCCCTAGCGGGAGGAGAATATACGCAGTATTTT
clone size: NA; CDR3 length: 14; D gene: TRBD2; V gene: TRBV13; J gene: TRBJ2-3; CDR3 protein: CASSWREGRNTQYF; CDR3 DNA: TGTGCCAGCAGCTGGCGGGAGGGCCGGAATACGCAGTATTTT
clone size: NA; CDR3 length: 13; D gene: NA; V gene: TRBV18; J gene: TRBJ2-2; CDR3 protein: CASSPDYTGELFF; CDR3 DNA: TGTGCCAGCTCTCCCGACTACACCGGGGAGCTGTTTTTT
clone size: few; CDR3 length: 14; D gene: NA; V gene: TRBV25-1; J gene: TRBJ2-5; CDR3 protein: CASSDFPDQETQYF; CDR3 DNA: TGTGCCAGCAGTGATTTCCCAGATCAAGAGACCCAGTACTTC
clone size: NA; CDR3 length: 14; D gene: TRBD1; V gene: TRBV6-2/TRBV6-3; J gene: TRBJ1-1; CDR3 protein: CASSLTGESTEAFF; CDR3 DNA: TGTGCCAGCAGCCTGACAGGGGAGAGCACTGAAGCTTTCTTT
clone size: NA; CDR3 length: 15; D gene: NA; V gene: TRBV29-1; J gene: TRBJ1-3; CDR3 protein: CSVRLPDRSGNTIYF; CDR3 DNA: TGCAGCGTTCGCCTCCCGGACAGATCTGGAAACACCATATATTTT
clone size: NA; CDR3 length: 14; D gene: TRBD1; V gene: TRBV4-1; J gene: TRBJ1-1; CDR3 protein: CASSPTGVNTEAFF; CDR3 DNA: TGCGCCAGCAGCCCGACAGGGGTGAACACTGAAGCTTTCTTT
clone size: NA; CDR3 length: 15; D gene: TRBD1; V gene: TRBV7-6; J gene: TRBJ1-3; CDR3 protein: CASSLPRQGGNTIYF; CDR3 DNA: TGTGCCAGCAGCTTACCCCGACAGGGAGGAAACACCATATATTTT
clone size: NA; CDR3 length: 12; D gene: NA; V gene: TRBV6-5; J gene: TRBJ2-7; CDR3 protein: CASSNGLVEQYF; CDR3 DNA: TGTGCCAGCTCAAACGGGCTTGTGGAGCAGTACTTC